One TCR beta chain is described in this entry. Its antigen is as yet unknown. At one end, the junction sequence differs from germline, possibly due to a read error. Distinct nucleotide sequences in the sample also encode this CDR3. These data belong to a study of shared clonotypes between healthy human individuals. For the study at large: Three plates each covered CD4 naive and memory; CD8 naive two, CD8 memory one. Study-wide points: Larger estimated richness was generally recorded for naive subsets relative to memory subsets. Read depth was anticipated to influence clonotype sharing among donors.

The CDR3 has 16 amino acids. Germline CDR1 is MRHNA and CDR2 is SNTAGT. This table comes from immunoSEQ multiplex PCR, and its TCRdb copy is limited to in-frame clones, with some not included. This table holds about 1.5 million clones, roughly 96% found once. This clonotype was sampled from a man younger than 45 in good health. The V call is TRBV6-4, the J call TRBJ2-2; D is possibly TRBD2 (6 bases). The sample consisted of naive CD4+ T cells sorted from blood. Subset given: CD45RA+ positively selected. The CDR3 loop reads CASSDSQVGGTGELFF. The CDR3, as DNA: TGTGCCAGCAGCGACTCTCAGGTCGGGGGCACCGGGGAGCTGTTTTTT.